This T cell receptor (beta chain) was obtained from a study of CD4 T cells in relation to SARS-CoV-2 and coronaviruses. The table lists this clone with a count of one. The antigen is not known. The CDR3 contains 15 residues. The J segment lost 4 bases and the V segment lost 4 bases, leaving 2 bases of the junction unmatched. Looked up from germline, CDR1 is SGHDN and CDR2 is FVKESK. TCRdb's table, derived via immunoSEQ multiplex PCR, lists solely in-frame clones and lacks some. The data show some 45,000 clones, almost 85% seen once. The chain joins TRBV14 to TRBJ2-5, with 14 bases identical to TRBD2. The sequenced sample was naive CD4+ T cells from PBMCs, cultured in vitro. Subset: naive CD4+ T cells isolated by negative enrichment. This TCR was sampled from an adult with COVID-19. DNA of the CDR3: TGTGCCAGCAGCCCGGGACTAGCGGGAGCAGAGACCCAGTACTTC. It translates to CASSPGLAGAETQYF. The whole variable domain, remainder taken from reference TRBV14 and TRBJ2-5, is EAGVTQFPSHSVIEKGQTVTLRCDPISGHDNLYWYRRVMGKEIKFLLHFVKESKQDESGMPNNRFLAERTGGTYSTLKVQPAELEDSGVYFCASSPGLAGAETQYFGPGTRLLVL.